One and the same sample provided the 8 T cell receptor beta chains below, sequenced in a study of Graves' ophthalmopathy and Graves' hyperthyroidism (dated by TCRdb to 2016 to 2019). Data came from an Illumina HiSeq 2000. For repertoire sequencing, TCR beta CDR3 regions were amplified from RNA transcripts. HTBI primers and the Qiagen OneStep RT-PCR kit were used in a first-round RT-PCR, which was followed by a second-round multiplex PCR, size selection and purification. TCRdb's own reprocessing of the public reads used fastp at Q25 and MiXCR and kept productive beta chains. Each entry merges the rows of one CDR3 protein and shows their most common DNA and genes. Within this sample are 650,000 to 900,000 distinct CDR3 sequences, with 40% of them counted one time only. Clones ranked in the top ten supply around 40% of the sample. The sample taken for sequencing was peripheral blood. The source is an adult man with Graves' ophthalmopathy.

The chain employs TRBV29-1 and TRBJ2-3; a weak D match, TRBD1 (5 bases). The length of the CDR3 is 15 residues. The V end lost 0 bases, the J end lost 4 bases, and 14 bases lay between the germline ends. Germline CDR1 reads SQVTM; CDR2 reads ANQGSEA. CDR3 protein: CSVEEGAALSDTQYF. CDR3 in DNA: TGCAGCGTTGAAGAAGGGGCGGCCCTTTCAGATACGCAGTATTTT.

This clonotype was observed at least ten times. This sequence joins TRBV20-1 and TRBJ2-7, with D tentatively TRBD1 (6 bases). Trimming stripped 1 base from V and 3 bases from J, with 10 bases between. Germline assignment: CDR1 DFQATT and CDR2 SNEGSKA (reference sequence). CDR3 length: 13 residues. The CDR3 DNA is TGCAGTGCTAGAGTGCGACAGGTCTACGAGCAGTACTTC. Translated, it gives CSARVRQVYEQYF.

Ten or more counts support this clonotype. The CDR3 nucleotides are TGCAGTGCTAGCTCAGGGACTTATGGCTACACCTTC. Translated, it gives CSASSGTYGYTF. The chain carries TRBV20-1 and TRBJ1-2; D perhaps matches TRBD1 (5 bases). V lost 3 bases to trimming and J lost 5 bases, with 10 bases between them. This CDR3 spans 12 amino acids. Germline V gene sequence: CDR1 DFQATT, CDR2 SNEGSKA (reference sequence).

There are a few counts of this clonotype. V and J are TRBV10-3 and TRBJ1-6, with TRBD1 as a possible D gene (5 bases). The CDR3 is made up of 13 amino acids. In germline, CDR1 is ENHRY, CDR2 SYGVKD. V was clipped by 10 bases and J by 8 bases, with 15 bases between them. The CDR3 region is CASRRGGDSPLHF. The CDR3 nucleotides read TGTGCCAGCAGGAGAGGAGGGGATTCACCCCTCCACTTT.

The V call is TRBV5-8, the J call TRBJ1-4; TRBD1 agrees at 10 bases. Germline assignment: CDR1 SGHTS and CDR2 YDEGEE. This CDR3 is built from 14 residues. With V trimmed by 6 bases and J by 8 bases, 7 bases remained unmatched. CDR3 bases: TGTGCCAGCACCGTAGGACAGGGGGACGAAAAACTGTTTTTT. Its protein is CASTVGQGDEKLFF.

This clonotype showed up just a few times. This chain connects TRBV19 to TRBJ1-1, with 10 bases aligning to TRBD1. V shed 7 bases and J 8 bases; nucleotides not matched to a gene: 10. The CDR3 contains 14 residues. Germline loops: CDR1 LNHDA, CDR2 SQIVND (reference sequence). CDR3 region: CASIPVTGGTEAFF. The CDR3 DNA sequence: TGTGCCAGTATTCCAGTGACAGGGGGCACCGAAGCTTTCTTT.

The chain combines TRBV2 with TRBJ1-4, with D possibly TRBD1 on 5 matching bases. Germline CDR1 reads SNHLY; CDR2 reads FYNNEI. V lost 2 bases and J 7 bases, leaving 11 bases between the germline ends. This CDR3 has 14 residues. As DNA, the CDR3 is TGTGCCAGCAGTGAATGGGTGAGGGGTGAAAAACTGTTTTTT. It translates to CASSEWVRGEKLFF. Combining the CDR3 with reference TRBV2 and TRBJ1-4 gives the whole variable domain EPEVTQTPSHQVTQMGQEVILRCVPISNHLYFYWYRQILGQKVEFLVSFYNNEISEKSEIFDDQFSVERPDGSNFTLKIRSTKLEDSAMYFCASSEWVRGEKLFFGSGTQLSVL.

In the case of this clonotype: A much bigger clone sits one base away, suggesting this may be a read error. The chain has TRBV5-4 and TRBJ1-6, with a tentative D call TRBD1 (5 bases). The germline gives CDR1 SGHNT, CDR2 YYREEE (reference sequence). There are 12 residues in the CDR3. CDR3 in DNA: TGTCCCAGCAGCCTCCATAGGGACCGACTCCACTTT. This gives the protein CPSSLHRDRLHF.